Listed below are T cell receptor beta chains from one sample, sequenced in a study of vaccination and CD4 T cells after COVID-19. TCRdb reprocessed the PCR reads via MiXCR and lists one record per CDR3 protein. The sample lists 15,000 to 25,000 distinct CDR3 sequences, less than 50% occurring once. These receptors lack a known antigen. Here the sequenced sample was CD4+ T cells from blood, cultured in vitro, taken after SARS-CoV-2 vaccination. The receptor set was obtained from a human donor who had recovered from COVID-19. Both conserved end residues are part of each CDR3. The order of the fields is clone size, V gene, CDR3 protein. Some rows mark clone size as missing; the rest say once, few, many or name a class of expanded clone.

. | TRBV7-9 | CASSRRGQGGMANIQYF
. | TRBV27 | CASSLTSASYNEQFF
. | TRBV7-2 | CASSLAFGSNTGELFF
. | TRBV5-6 | CASSTGVGNQPQHF
few | TRBV6-1 | CASIQDGGSKTQYF
. | TRBV19 | CASSGGSTDTQYF
. | TRBV6-2/TRBV6-3 | CASSSERGTGELFF
. | TRBV20-1 | CSARDSGLAGGFTDTQYF
. | TRBV28 | CASSQLDREQFF
. | TRBV27 | CASSFRDRSYNEQFF
few | TRBV7-9 | CASSLRTSGGSETQYF
few | TRBV7-9 | CASSLTGAGNTIYF
few | TRBV6-2/TRBV6-3 | CASRPPANTEAFF
. | TRBV7-9 | CASSSRSSYEQYF
. | TRBV7-3 | CASSSPDRADETQYF
once | TRBV7-2 | CASSPQTAAGNTIYF
. | TRBV27 | CASSLSRGFQETQYF
few | TRBV11-3 | CASSLGLGQVTEAFF
. | TRBV5-6 | CASSLTRTGNYGYTF
. | TRBV19 | CASSLPGQGTYEQYF
few | TRBV6-2/TRBV6-3 | CASSYSRSGEQYF
. | TRBV12-3/TRBV12-4 | CASSLISGGWAHNEQFF
. | TRBV20-1 | CSAATSGVYNEQFF
. | TRBV20-1 | CSARDLRDTGELFF
. | TRBV27 | CASSLYPPLDREGSPLHF